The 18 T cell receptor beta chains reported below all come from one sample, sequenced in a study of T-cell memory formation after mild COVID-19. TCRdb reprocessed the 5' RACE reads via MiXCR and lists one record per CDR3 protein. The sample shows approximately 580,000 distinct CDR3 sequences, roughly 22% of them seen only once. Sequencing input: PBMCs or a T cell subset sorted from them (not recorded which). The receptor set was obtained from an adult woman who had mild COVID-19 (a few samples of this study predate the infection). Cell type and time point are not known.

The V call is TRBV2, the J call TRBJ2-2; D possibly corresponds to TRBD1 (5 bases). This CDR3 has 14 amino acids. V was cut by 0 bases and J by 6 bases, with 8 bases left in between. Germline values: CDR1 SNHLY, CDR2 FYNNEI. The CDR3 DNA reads TGTGCCAGCAGTGAAGCAATGGGGCCCGGGGAGCTGTTTTTT. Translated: CASSEAMGPGELFF. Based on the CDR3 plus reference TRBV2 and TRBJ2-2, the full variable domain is EPEVTQTPSHQVTQMGQEVILRCVPISNHLYFYWYRQILGQKVEFLVSFYNNEISEKSEIFDDQFSVERPDGSNFTLKIRSTKLEDSAMYFCASSEAMGPGELFFGEGSRLTVL.

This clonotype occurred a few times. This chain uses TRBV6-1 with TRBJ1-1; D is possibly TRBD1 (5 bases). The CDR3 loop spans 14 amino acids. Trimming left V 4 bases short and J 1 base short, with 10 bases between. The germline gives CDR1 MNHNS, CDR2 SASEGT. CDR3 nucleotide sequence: TGTGCCAGCAGTGCTGGGACGGCGAACACTGAAGCTTTCTTT. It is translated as CASSAGTANTEAFF.

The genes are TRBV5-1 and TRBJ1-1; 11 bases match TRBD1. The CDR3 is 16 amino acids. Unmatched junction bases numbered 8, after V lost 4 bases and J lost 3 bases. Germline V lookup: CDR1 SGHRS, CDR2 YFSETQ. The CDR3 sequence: CASSPGQGARDTEAFF. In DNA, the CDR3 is TGCGCCAGCAGCCCAGGACAGGGGGCGCGAGACACTGAAGCTTTCTTT.

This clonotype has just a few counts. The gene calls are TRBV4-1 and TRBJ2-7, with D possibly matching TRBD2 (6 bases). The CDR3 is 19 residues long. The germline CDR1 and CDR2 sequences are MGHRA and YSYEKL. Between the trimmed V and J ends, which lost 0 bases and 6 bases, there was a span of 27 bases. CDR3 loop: CASSQDKEAGSYLGFEQYF. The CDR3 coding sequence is TGCGCCAGCAGCCAAGATAAGGAGGCGGGGTCCTACCTGGGGTTCGAGCAGTACTTC.

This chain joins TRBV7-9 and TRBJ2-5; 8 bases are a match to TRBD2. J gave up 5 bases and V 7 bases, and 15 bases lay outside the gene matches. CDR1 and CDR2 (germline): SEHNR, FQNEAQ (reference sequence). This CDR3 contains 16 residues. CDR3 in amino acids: CASKDIRAGDLETQYF. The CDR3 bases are TGTGCCAGCAAGGATATCAGAGCGGGAGATTTGGAGACCCAGTACTTC. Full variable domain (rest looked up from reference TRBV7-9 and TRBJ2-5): DTGVSQNPRHKITKRGQNVTFRCDPISEHNRLYWYRQTLGQGPEFLTYFQNEAQLEKSRLLSDRFSAERPKGSFSTLEIQRTEQGDSAMYLCASKDIRAGDLETQYFGPGTRLLVL.

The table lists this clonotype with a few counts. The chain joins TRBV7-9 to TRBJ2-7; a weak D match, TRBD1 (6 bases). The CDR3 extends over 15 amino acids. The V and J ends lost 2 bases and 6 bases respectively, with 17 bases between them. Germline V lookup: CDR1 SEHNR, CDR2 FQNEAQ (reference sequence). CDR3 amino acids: CASSLWQGSLSEQYF. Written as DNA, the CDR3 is TGTGCCAGCAGCTTATGGCAGGGGAGTCTTTCCGAGCAGTACTTC.

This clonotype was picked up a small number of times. The CDR3 is CASSNDRDRALNTEAFF. CDR3 DNA sequence: TGTGCCAGCAGCAATGATCGGGACAGGGCCCTGAACACTGAAGCTTTCTTT. The chain uses TRBV3-1 and TRBJ1-1; 9 bases align to TRBD1. The CDR3 is made up of 17 amino acids. V lost 5 bases to trimming and J lost 0 bases; unmatched junction nucleotides: 10. Germline loops: CDR1 LGHDT, CDR2 YNNKEL (reference sequence).

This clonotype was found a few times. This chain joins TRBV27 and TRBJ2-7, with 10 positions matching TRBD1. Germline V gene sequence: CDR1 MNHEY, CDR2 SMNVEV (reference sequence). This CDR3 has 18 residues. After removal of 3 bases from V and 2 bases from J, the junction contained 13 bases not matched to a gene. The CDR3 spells CASSLGQGPSTYTYEQYF. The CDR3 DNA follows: TGTGCCAGCAGTTTGGGACAGGGGCCTTCCACCTACACCTACGAGCAGTACTTC.

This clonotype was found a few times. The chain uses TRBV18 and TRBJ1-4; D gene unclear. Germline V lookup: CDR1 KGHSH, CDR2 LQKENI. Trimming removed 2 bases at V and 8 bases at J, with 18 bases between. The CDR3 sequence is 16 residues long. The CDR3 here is CASSPELAASVEKLFF. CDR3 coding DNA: TGTGCCAGCTCACCAGAGTTGGCCGCCTCGGTGGAAAAACTGTTTTTT.

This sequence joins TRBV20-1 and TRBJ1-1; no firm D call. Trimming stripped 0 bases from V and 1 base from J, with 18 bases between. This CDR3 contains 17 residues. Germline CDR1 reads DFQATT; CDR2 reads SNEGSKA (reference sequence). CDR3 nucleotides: TGCAGTGCTAGAGATAGGTTCGTCTTGGGGAAGAACACTGAAGCTTTCTTT. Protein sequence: CSARDRFVLGKNTEAFF.

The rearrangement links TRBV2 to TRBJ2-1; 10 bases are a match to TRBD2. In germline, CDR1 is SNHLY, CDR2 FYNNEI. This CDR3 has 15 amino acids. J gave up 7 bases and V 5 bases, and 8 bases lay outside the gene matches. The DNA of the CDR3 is TGTGCCAGCAGTATACGGACTAGCGGAGGGAATGAGCAGTTCTTC. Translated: CASSIRTSGGNEQFF.

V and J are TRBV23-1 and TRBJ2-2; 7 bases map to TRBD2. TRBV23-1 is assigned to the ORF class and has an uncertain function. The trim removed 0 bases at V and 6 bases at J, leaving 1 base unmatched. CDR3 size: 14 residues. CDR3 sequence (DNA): TGCGCCAGCAGTCAATCCCGGGGGGCCGGGGAGCTGTTTTTT. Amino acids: CASSQSRGAGELFF.

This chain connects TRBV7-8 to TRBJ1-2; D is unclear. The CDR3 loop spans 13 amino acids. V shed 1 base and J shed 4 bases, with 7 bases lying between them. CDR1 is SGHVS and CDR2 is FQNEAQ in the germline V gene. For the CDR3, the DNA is TGTGCCAGCAGCTTAGTGACAAGCTATGGCTACACCTTC. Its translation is CASSLVTSYGYTF.

CDR3: CASSRTASSGNTIYF. In nucleotides, the CDR3 is TGTGCCAGCAGCCGGACGGCCAGCTCTGGAAACACCATATATTTT. The gene calls are TRBV6-5 and TRBJ1-3, with no clear D. CDR1 is MNHEY and CDR2 is SVGAGI in the germline V gene. The CDR3 extends over 15 amino acids. Trimming removed 6 bases from V and 0 bases from J, with 12 bases in between.

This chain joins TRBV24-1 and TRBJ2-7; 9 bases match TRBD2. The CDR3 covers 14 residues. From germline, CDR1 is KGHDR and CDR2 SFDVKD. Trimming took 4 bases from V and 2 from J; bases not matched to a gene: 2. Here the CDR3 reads CATSDSGRPYEQYF. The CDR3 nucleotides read TGTGCCACCAGTGACAGCGGGAGGCCCTACGAGCAGTACTTC.

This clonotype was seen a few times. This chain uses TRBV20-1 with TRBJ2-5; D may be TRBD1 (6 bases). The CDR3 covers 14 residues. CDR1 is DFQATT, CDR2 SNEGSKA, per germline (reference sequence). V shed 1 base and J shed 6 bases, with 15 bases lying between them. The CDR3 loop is CSARATGLVQTQYF. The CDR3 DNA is TGCAGTGCTAGAGCCACAGGGCTAGTTCAGACCCAGTACTTC.

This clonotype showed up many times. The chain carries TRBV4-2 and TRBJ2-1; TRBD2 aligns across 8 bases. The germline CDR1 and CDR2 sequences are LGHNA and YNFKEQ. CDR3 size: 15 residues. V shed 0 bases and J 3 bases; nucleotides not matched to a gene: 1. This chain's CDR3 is CASSQELADYNEQFF. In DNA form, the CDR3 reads TGTGCCAGCAGCCAAGAACTAGCGGACTACAATGAGCAGTTCTTC.

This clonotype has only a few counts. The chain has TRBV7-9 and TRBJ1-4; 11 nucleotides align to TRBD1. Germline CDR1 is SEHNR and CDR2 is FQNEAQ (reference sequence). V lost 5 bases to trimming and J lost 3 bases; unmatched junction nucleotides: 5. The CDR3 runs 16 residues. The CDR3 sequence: CASSRTGGISNEKLFF. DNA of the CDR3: TGTGCCAGCAGCCGGACAGGGGGCATCTCTAATGAAAAACTGTTTTTT.